This T cell receptor (beta chain) was captured by sequencing in a study of cytomegalovirus exposure and HLA in healthy donors. On this clone itself: Its antigen remains unknown.

Primers: 60 Vbeta forward and 13 Jbeta reverse. Data came from immunoSEQ multiplex PCR; TCRdb stores just in-frame clones and leaves some out. Of about 120,000 clones in the sample, approximately 74% were seen once. Whole-study findings and limits: Across HLA loci, a later analysis found differing TCR association rates, with DRB1 most and HLA-C fewest.

The sequence derives from a woman aged 40 to 49 in good health and CMV-seropositive. The source material was PBMCs.

CDR3 region: CASTRNREGGYTF. CDR3 DNA: TGTGCCAGCACGAGGAACAGGGAGGGTGGCTACACCTTC. The rearrangement links TRBV2 to TRBJ1-2; D is possibly TRBD1 (6 bases). Germline-derived CDR1 and CDR2 are SNHLY and FYNNEI. The CDR3 extends over 13 amino acids. The V end lost 7 bases, the J end lost 7 bases, and 16 bases lay between the germline ends. Together with reference TRBV2 and TRBJ1-2, the CDR3 gives the full variable domain: EPEVTQTPSHQVTQMGQEVILRCVPISNHLYFYWYRQILGQKVEFLVSFYNNEISEKSEIFDDQFSVERPDGSNFTLKIRSTKLEDSAMYFCASTRNREGGYTFGSGTRLTVV.